These 29 T cell receptor beta chains originate from one sample sequenced in a study of CD8 T cells in ankylosing spondylitis. Study conclusions and caveats: Fewer than ten highly homologous variants made up a TCR beta motif, and this motif appeared characteristic of ankylosing spondylitis blood.

MiXCR was run by TCRdb on the 5' RACE reads, yielding one entry per CDR3 protein. The table shows 450,000 or so distinct CDR3 sequences, with roughly 26% occurring only once. For these receptors, no antigen is known. The sample comprised blood, either unsorted or a sorted T cell fraction (not recorded which). The origin of the receptors is a male donor with ankylosing spondylitis.

This clonotype has ten or more counts. V gene TRBV7-9 combines with J gene TRBJ2-7; TRBD1 is a possible D gene (5 bases). CDR3 size: 14 residues. V dropped 5 bases and J dropped 0 bases, with 11 bases sitting between them. CDR1 and CDR2 from the germline V gene are SEHNR and FQNEAQ (reference sequence). CDR3 loop: CASSTGRSSYEQYF. The CDR3 bases are TGTGCCAGCAGCACAGGTAGAAGCTCCTACGAGCAGTACTTC.

In its sample, this clonotype was seen a few times. The V gene is TRBV7-4, the J gene TRBJ1-3, with a weak D call TRBD1 (5 bases). The germline CDR1 and CDR2 sequences are SGHVT and SQSDAQ. The V gene lost 5 bases and the J gene lost 0 bases, with 17 bases spanning the gap. There are 17 residues in the CDR3. The CDR3 DNA reads as TGTGCCAGCAGCCTCGATTGTAACAGGAGCTCTGGAAACACCATATATTTT. It translates to CASSLDCNRSSGNTIYF.

The chain has TRBV2 and TRBJ2-5; 9 nucleotides align to TRBD1. The CDR3 is 14 amino acids. Trimming cost V 5 bases and J 7 bases; bases outside gene matches: 8. Germline lookup yields CDR1 SNHLY and CDR2 FYNNEI. CDR3 loop: CASSRGQGGGTQYF. The CDR3, as DNA: TGTGCCAGCAGTAGGGGACAGGGCGGCGGGACCCAGTACTTC. The full variable domain, its missing parts supplied by reference TRBV2 and TRBJ2-5, is EPEVTQTPSHQVTQMGQEVILRCVPISNHLYFYWYRQILGQKVEFLVSFYNNEISEKSEIFDDQFSVERPDGSNFTLKIRSTKLEDSAMYFCASSRGQGGGTQYFGPGTRLLVL.

This sequence joins TRBV5-6 and TRBJ2-7, with 10 bases that match TRBD2. The V and J ends lost 7 bases and 2 bases, in that order; junction bases with no gene match: 12. This CDR3 region has 16 residues. Per the germline V gene, CDR1 is SGHDT and CDR2 is YYEEEE. CDR3 DNA sequence: TGTGCCAGCCACAAAATGGGGACTAGCGTTACCTACGAGCAGTACTTC. As protein: CASHKMGTSVTYEQYF.

V gene TRBV5-1 combines with J gene TRBJ2-1, with 8 bases matching TRBD1. V dropped 4 bases and J dropped 8; count of bases not matched to a gene: 5. The CDR3 is 13 amino acids. Germline CDR1 and CDR2: SGHRS and YFSETQ. CDR3 DNA sequence: TGCGCCAGCAGCCTTCGACAGGGGTATGAGCAGTTCTTC. It yields the protein CASSLRQGYEQFF. The full variable domain, with the rest looked up from reference TRBV5-1 and TRBJ2-1, is KAGVTQTPRYLIKTRGQQVTLSCSPISGHRSVSWYQQTPGQGLQFLFEYFSETQRNKGNFPGRFSGRQFSNSRSEMNVSTLELGDSALYLCASSLRQGYEQFFGPGTRLTVL.

This chain uses TRBV30 with TRBJ2-4, with 9 bases that match TRBD1. Unmatched junction bases numbered 0, after V lost 0 bases and J lost 6 bases. Per germline, CDR1 GTSNPN and CDR2 SVGIG (reference sequence). The CDR3 covers 13 residues. CDR3 sequence: CAWSVDRGNIQYF. CDR3 sequence (DNA): TGTGCCTGGAGTGTGGACAGGGGAAACATTCAGTACTTC.

This clonotype was found a few times. CDR3 nucleotide sequence: TGTGCCAGCAGTTACCCGCCGAGAGCGAACACCGGGGAGCTGTTTTTT. Residues: CASSYPPRANTGELFF. The chain couples TRBV6-2 or TRBV6-3 to TRBJ2-2; D gene unclear. CDR1 is MNHEY, CDR2 SVGEGT, per germline. Trimming took off 2 bases at V and 0 bases at J, with 10 bases between the two ends. This CDR3 comprises 16 residues.

The chain links TRBV20-1 to TRBJ2-6; D unclear. Trimming left V 3 bases short and J 0 bases short, with 3 bases between. Germline CDR1 reads DFQATT; CDR2 reads SNEGSKA (reference sequence). This CDR3 is 13 amino acids long. The CDR3, as DNA: TGCAGTGCTAGTCCCTCTGGGGCCAACGTCCTGACTTTC. Translation gives CSASPSGANVLTF.

This chain joins TRBV15 and TRBJ1-3, with no clear D. Germline loops: CDR1 LNHNV, CDR2 YYDKDF (reference sequence). This CDR3 comprises 14 residues. V lost 1 base and J lost 4, with 8 bases in between. The DNA for the CDR3 is TGTGCCACCAGCAGAGCTCAGGACGGAAACACCATATATTTT. Translated, it gives CATSRAQDGNTIYF.

The CDR3 here is CASSLARAGPNEQFF. The CDR3 DNA sequence: TGTGCCAGCAGCTTAGCGCGGGCCGGCCCCAATGAGCAGTTCTTC. V usage is TRBV7-2 and J usage is TRBJ2-1; D may be TRBD2 (5 bases). This CDR3 has 15 residues. V was trimmed by 0 bases and J by 6 bases, leaving 12 bases between them. Germline-derived CDR1 and CDR2 are SGHTA and FQGNSA.

The chain joins TRBV12-3 or TRBV12-4 to TRBJ2-3; 8 positions match TRBD1. V trimming: 3 bases; J trimming: 6 bases; junction bases outside the gene matches: 5. This CDR3 region has 14 residues. The CDR3: CASSFQWTGDTQYF. CDR3 sequence (DNA): TGTGCCAGCAGTTTCCAATGGACAGGGGATACGCAGTATTTT.

This clonotype was seen a few times. The gene calls are TRBV7-7 and TRBJ2-1; perhaps TRBD2 as D (6 bases). The length of the CDR3 is 14 residues. The germline V gene encodes CDR1 SSHAT and CDR2 FNYEAQ (reference sequence). V was cut by 1 base and J by 6 bases, with 10 bases left in between. The CDR3 sequence: CASSLGLVSNEQFF. CDR3 DNA: TGTGCCAGCAGCTTAGGACTAGTTAGCAATGAGCAGTTCTTC.

This rearrangement joins TRBV20-1 to TRBJ2-1, with 13 bases lining up with TRBD2. CDR3 length: 16 residues. Per the germline V gene, CDR1 is DFQATT and CDR2 is SNEGSKA (reference sequence). J was trimmed by 4 bases and V by 3 bases; bases with no gene match: 6. CDR3 residues: CSARGGTSGTYNEQFF. The CDR3 nucleotides read TGCAGTGCTAGGGGGGGGACTAGCGGGACTTACAATGAGCAGTTCTTC.

The chain has TRBV5-5 and TRBJ2-1; 7 positions agree with TRBD1. With 4 bases clipped from V and 2 bases from J, the junction kept 9 bases outside the gene matches. The CDR3 runs 16 residues. CDR1 and CDR2 from the germline V gene are SGHKS and YYEKEE (reference sequence). CDR3 protein: CASSRVAGQAYNEQFF. CDR3 DNA: TGTGCCAGCAGCCGGGTTGCCGGACAGGCCTACAATGAGCAGTTCTTC.

The chain employs TRBV20-1 and TRBJ1-5; 10 nucleotides align to TRBD1. From germline, CDR1 is DFQATT and CDR2 SNEGSKA (reference sequence). CDR3 length: 17 amino acids. After removal of 2 bases from V and 4 bases from J, the junction contained 11 bases not matched to a gene. CDR3 DNA sequence: TGCAGTGCTAGACGGGACTATGGGGACAGGGGAAATCAGCCCCAGCATTTT. Encoded protein: CSARRDYGDRGNQPQHF.

V usage is TRBV30 and J usage is TRBJ1-1, with D possibly being TRBD1 (5 bases). Deletions cut 5 bases from V and 1 base from J, with 8 bases between. Germline CDR1 is GTSNPN and CDR2 is SVGIG (reference sequence). The CDR3 spans 12 residues. The CDR3 here is CAWGGQNTEAFF. The CDR3 coding sequence is TGTGCCTGGGGAGGACAGAACACTGAAGCTTTCTTT.

This chain joins TRBV4-1 and TRBJ2-5; a weak D match, TRBD2 (5 bases). CDR3 length equals 17 residues. The V gene's germline CDR1 is MGHRA and CDR2 YSYEKL. V lost 1 base and J lost 7, with 22 bases in between. The CDR3 bases are TGCGCCAGCAGCCAAGGACTAAAGCCCGTCCTCGAGGCGACCCAGTACTTC. Translation gives CASSQGLKPVLEATQYF.

On this clonotype itself: One end of the junction varies from germline; a read error may be responsible. This sequence joins TRBV5-1 and TRBJ2-2, with 7 bases lining up with TRBD2. The germline gives CDR1 SGHRS, CDR2 YFSETQ. The CDR3 extends over 15 amino acids. CDR3 in amino acids: CASRLAGVNTGELFF. In DNA form, the CDR3 reads TGCGCCAGCAGATTGGCGGGAGTAAACACCGGGGAGCTGTTTTTT.

The chain is built from TRBV20-1 and TRBJ2-1; TRBD2 matches 8 bases. The CDR3 spans 14 residues. Germline V gene sequence: CDR1 DFQATT, CDR2 SNEGSKA (reference sequence). Unmatched junction bases numbered 7, after V lost 5 bases and J lost 4 bases. CDR3 loop: CSAGGQRGYNEQFF. The DNA of the CDR3 is TGCAGTGCTGGCGGCCAGCGGGGGTACAATGAGCAGTTCTTC.

This chain uses TRBV20-1 with TRBJ2-7; 7 bases are shared with TRBD2. The germline gives CDR1 DFQATT, CDR2 SNEGSKA (reference sequence). There are 12 residues in the CDR3. V shed 6 bases and J 3 bases; nucleotides not matched to a gene: 5. This CDR3 is CSATGGRYEQYF. The CDR3 region has the DNA TGCAGTGCCACGGGGGGACGCTACGAGCAGTACTTC.

Many counts were recorded for this clonotype. V and J are TRBV7-7 and TRBJ2-1; unclear D gene. The V gene lost 5 bases and the J gene lost 7 bases, with 15 bases spanning the gap. This CDR3 spans 14 amino acids. The V gene's germline CDR1 is SSHAT and CDR2 FNYEAQ (reference sequence). The CDR3 DNA is TGTGCCAGCAGCCTTGGACCCACCCAGAATGAGCAGTTCTTC. It specifies CASSLGPTQNEQFF.

The chain employs TRBV5-5 and TRBJ2-7; D gene uncertain. The germline CDR1 and CDR2 sequences are SGHKS and YYEKEE (reference sequence). Trimming pared 1 base from V and 1 base from J, leaving 9 bases between. The length of the CDR3 is 14 residues. CDR3 region: CASSLFQTSYEQYF. CDR3 coding DNA: TGTGCCAGCAGCTTGTTTCAGACTTCCTACGAGCAGTACTTC. Full variable domain (outside the CDR3, taken from reference TRBV5-5 and TRBJ2-7): DAGVTQSPTHLIKTRGQQVTLRCSPISGHKSVSWYQQVLGQGPQFIFQYYEKEERGRGNFPDRFSARQFPNYSSELNVNALLLGDSALYLCASSLFQTSYEQYFGPGTRLTVT.

This clonotype has only a few counts. The rearrangement uses TRBV6-2 or TRBV6-3 and TRBJ2-3; 8 positions match TRBD2. Germline CDR1 and CDR2: MNHEY and SVGEGT. The CDR3 length is 15 residues. V was pared by 3 bases and J by 5 bases, with 7 bases of the junction left unmatched. The CDR3 coding sequence is TGTGCCAGCAGTTATGGAGCGGGAGTAGGAGATACGCAGTATTTT. It yields the protein CASSYGAGVGDTQYF.

This sequence joins TRBV20-1 and TRBJ2-7; either TRBD1 or TRBD2 may supply D (5 bases each). CDR1 DFQATT and CDR2 SNEGSKA come from the germline V gene (reference sequence). V lost 3 bases to trimming and J lost 3 bases, with 9 bases between them. This CDR3 is built from 12 residues. The DNA for the CDR3 is TGCAGTGCTAGCGGGGCAAACTACGAGCAGTACTTC. Its protein product is CSASGANYEQYF.

This clonotype was seen more than once but under ten times. This CDR3 is CASSSSHRGQGNQPQHF. The DNA for the CDR3 is TGTGCCAGCAGCTCGTCACACAGGGGGCAGGGCAATCAGCCCCAGCATTTT. V is TRBV7-9 and J is TRBJ1-5; 9 bases line up with TRBD1. The CDR3 loop spans 17 amino acids. CDR1 and CDR2 from the germline V gene are SEHNR and FQNEAQ (reference sequence). The V segment lost 4 bases and the J segment 2 bases; nucleotides outside the gene matches: 9.

The rearrangement joins TRBV12-3 or TRBV12-4 to TRBJ2-1; a possible D gene is TRBD2 (5 bases). CDR3 length equals 15 residues. With 4 bases removed from V and 5 bases from J, the gap between germline ends came to 15 bases. CDR3 sequence reads: CASSSSVGIDNEQFF. Written as DNA, the CDR3 is TGTGCCAGCAGTTCCTCAGTCGGGATCGACAATGAGCAGTTCTTC.

This clonotype was observed a handful of times. The chain joins TRBV24-1 to TRBJ2-1; D call uncertain. The length of the CDR3 is 14 residues. CDR1 is KGHDR and CDR2 is SFDVKD in the germline V gene. The ends were cut back, 5 bases at V and 0 bases at J, with 7 bases in the middle. CDR3 in DNA: TGTGCCACCAGTGCACAGAGCTCCTACAATGAGCAGTTCTTC. This gives the protein CATSAQSSYNEQFF.

The chain combines TRBV6-5 with TRBJ1-2; D not resolved. V shed 5 bases and J shed 5 bases, with 9 bases lying between them. This CDR3 has 12 amino acids. Germline V gives CDR1 MNHEY, CDR2 SVGAGI. The CDR3 DNA sequence: TGTGCCAGCAGTGGATCGGGGTATGGCTACACCTTC. This translates into CASSGSGYGYTF.

This clonotype was picked up a small number of times. The chain has TRBV10-3 and TRBJ1-1, with TRBD1 as a possible D gene (5 bases). V shed 4 bases and J shed 1 base, with 7 bases lying between them. Germline V lookup: CDR1 ENHRY, CDR2 SYGVKD. The CDR3 contains 13 residues. In nucleotides, the CDR3 is TGTGCCATCAGTGGGGGGGAGAACACTGAAGCTTTCTTT. Protein product: CAISGGENTEAFF.